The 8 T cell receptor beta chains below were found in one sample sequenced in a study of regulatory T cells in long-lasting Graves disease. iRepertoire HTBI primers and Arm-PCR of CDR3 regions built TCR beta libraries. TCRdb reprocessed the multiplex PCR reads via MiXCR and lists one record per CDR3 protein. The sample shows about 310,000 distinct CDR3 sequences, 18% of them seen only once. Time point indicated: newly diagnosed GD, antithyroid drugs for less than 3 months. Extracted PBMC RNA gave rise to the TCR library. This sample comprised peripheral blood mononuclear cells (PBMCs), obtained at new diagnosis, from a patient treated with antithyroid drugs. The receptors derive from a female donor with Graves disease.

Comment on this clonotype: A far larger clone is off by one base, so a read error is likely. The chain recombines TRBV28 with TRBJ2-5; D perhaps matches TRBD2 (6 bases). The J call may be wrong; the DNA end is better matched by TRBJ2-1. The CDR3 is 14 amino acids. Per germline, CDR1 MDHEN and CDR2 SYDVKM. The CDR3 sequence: CASKGGGSSYEQFF. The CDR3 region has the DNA TGTGCCAGCAAGGGTGGAGGGAGCTCCTACGAGCAGTTCTTC.

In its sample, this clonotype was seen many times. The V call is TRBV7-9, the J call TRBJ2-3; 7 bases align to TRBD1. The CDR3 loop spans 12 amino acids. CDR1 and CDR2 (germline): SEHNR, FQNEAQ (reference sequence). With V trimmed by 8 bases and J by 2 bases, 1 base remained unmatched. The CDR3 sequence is CASGTVTDTQYF. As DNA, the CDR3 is TGTGCCAGCGGGACAGTCACAGATACGCAGTATTTT. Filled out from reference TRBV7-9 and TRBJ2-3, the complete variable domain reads DTGVSQNPRHKITKRGQNVTFRCDPISEHNRLYWYRQTLGQGPEFLTYFQNEAQLEKSRLLSDRFSAERPKGSFSTLEIQRTEQGDSAMYLCASGTVTDTQYFGPGTRLTVL.

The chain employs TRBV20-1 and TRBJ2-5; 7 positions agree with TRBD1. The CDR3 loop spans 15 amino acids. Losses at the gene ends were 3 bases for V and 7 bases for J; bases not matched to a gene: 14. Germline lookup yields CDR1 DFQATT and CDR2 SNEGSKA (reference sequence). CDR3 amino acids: CSASAGQGDKTTQYF. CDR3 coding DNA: TGCAGTGCTAGTGCTGGCCAGGGGGACAAGACGACCCAGTACTTC.

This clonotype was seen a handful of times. This chain's CDR3 is CASSPPTGVGDTQYF. As DNA, the CDR3 is TGCGCCAGCAGCCCCCCGACAGGGGTTGGGGATACGCAGTATTTT. The rearrangement links TRBV5-1 to TRBJ2-3; 8 bases fit TRBD1. The germline V gene has CDR1 SGHRS and CDR2 YFSETQ. V shed 4 bases and J 6 bases; nucleotides not matched to a gene: 10. The CDR3 consists of 15 residues.

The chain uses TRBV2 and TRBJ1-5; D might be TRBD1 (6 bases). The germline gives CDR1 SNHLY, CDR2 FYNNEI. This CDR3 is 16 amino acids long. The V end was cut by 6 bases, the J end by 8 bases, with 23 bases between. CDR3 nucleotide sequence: TGTGCCAGCAGCTACCGGGACACCAAGAGGAGGGAGCCCCAGCATTTT. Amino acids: CASSYRDTKRREPQHF.

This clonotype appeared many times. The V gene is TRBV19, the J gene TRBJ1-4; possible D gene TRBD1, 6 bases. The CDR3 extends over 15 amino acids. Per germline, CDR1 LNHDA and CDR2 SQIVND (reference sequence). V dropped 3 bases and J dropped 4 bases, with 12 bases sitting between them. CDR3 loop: CASSIRGADNEKLFF. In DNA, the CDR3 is TGTGCCAGTAGTATTCGGGGGGCAGATAATGAAAAACTGTTTTTT.

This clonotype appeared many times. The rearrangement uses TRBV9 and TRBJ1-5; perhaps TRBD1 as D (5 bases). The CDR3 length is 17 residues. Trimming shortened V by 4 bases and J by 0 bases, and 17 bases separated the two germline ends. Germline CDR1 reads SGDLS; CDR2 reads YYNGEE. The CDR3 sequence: CASSSTDRGTSNQPQHF. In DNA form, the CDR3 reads TGTGCCAGCAGCTCAACCGACCGGGGGACTAGCAATCAGCCCCAGCATTTT.

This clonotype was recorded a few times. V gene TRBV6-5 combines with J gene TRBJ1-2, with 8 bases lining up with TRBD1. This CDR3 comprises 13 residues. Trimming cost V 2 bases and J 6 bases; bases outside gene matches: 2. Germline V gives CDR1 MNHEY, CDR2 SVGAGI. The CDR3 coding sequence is TGTGCCAGCAGTTACGGGGGACAGGATGGCTACACCTTC. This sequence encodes CASSYGGQDGYTF.